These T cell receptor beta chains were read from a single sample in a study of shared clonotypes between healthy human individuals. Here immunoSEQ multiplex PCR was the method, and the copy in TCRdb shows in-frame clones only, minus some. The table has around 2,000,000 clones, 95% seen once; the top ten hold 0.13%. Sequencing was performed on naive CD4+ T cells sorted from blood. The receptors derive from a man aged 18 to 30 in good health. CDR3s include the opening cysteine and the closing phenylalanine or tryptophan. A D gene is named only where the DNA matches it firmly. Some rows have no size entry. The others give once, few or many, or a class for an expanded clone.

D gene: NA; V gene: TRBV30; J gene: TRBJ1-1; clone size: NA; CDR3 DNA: TGTGCCTGGGGGAGAGTCAGGAACACTGAAGCTTTCTTT; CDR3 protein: CAWGRVRNTEAFF
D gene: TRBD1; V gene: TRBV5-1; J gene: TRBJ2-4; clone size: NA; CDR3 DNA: TGCGCCAGCAGCCGAGACAGACAGGGTAATTCCAAAAACATTCAGTACTTC; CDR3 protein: CASSRDRQGNSKNIQYF
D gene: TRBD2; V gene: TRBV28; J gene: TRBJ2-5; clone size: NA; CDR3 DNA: TGTGCCAGCAGTTCCCCCGCTAGCGGCCAAGAGACCCAGTACTTC; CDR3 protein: CASSSPASGQETQYF
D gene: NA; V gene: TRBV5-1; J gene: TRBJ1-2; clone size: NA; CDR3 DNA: TGCGCCAGCAGGCCGACACCTAACTATGGCTACACCTTC; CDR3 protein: CASRPTPNYGYTF
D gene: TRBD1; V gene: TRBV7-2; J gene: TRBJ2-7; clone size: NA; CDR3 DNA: TGTGCCAGCTCCCCAGGGACAGGCCTCTCCTACGAGCAGTACTTC; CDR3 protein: CASSPGTGLSYEQYF
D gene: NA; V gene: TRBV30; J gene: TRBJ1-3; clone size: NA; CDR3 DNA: TGTGCCTGGAAATGGGGTGGTAGACCCGGAGGAAACACCATATATTTT; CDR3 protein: CAWKWGGRPGGNTIYF
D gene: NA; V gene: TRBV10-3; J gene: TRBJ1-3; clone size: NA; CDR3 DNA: TGTGCCATCAGTGAGTCGGGGGGTTTAGATGGAAACACCATATATTTT; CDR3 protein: CAISESGGLDGNTIYF
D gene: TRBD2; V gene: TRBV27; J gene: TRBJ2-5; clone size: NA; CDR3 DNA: TGTGCCAGCAGTCGCAGGGGACTAGGGTTGACCCAGTACTTC; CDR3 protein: CASSRRGLGLTQYF
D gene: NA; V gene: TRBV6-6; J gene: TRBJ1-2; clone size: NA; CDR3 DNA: TGTGCCAGCAGCCAGGCTAACTATGGCTACACCTTC; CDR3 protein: CASSQANYGYTF
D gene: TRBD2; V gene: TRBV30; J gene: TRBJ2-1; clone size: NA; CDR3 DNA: TGTGCCTGGAGACTAGCGGGAGGGTTTGGCAATGAGCAGTTCTTC; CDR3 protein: CAWRLAGGFGNEQFF
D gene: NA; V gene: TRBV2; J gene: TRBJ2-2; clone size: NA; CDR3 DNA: TGTGCCAGCAGCTCACAGGAGTCCGGGGAGCTGTTTTTT; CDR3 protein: CASSSQESGELFF
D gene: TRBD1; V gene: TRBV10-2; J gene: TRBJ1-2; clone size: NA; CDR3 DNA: TGCGCCAGCAGTGAGAAGGGGGCGCGCGGCTATGGCTACACCTTC; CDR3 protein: CASSEKGARGYGYTF
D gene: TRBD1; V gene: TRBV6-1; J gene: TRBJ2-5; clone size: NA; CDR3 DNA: TGTGCCAGCAGTGACGAAGGGACAGCACAAGAGACCCAGTACTTC; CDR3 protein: CASSDEGTAQETQYF
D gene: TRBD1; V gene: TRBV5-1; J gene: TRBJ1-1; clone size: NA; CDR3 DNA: TGCGCCAGCAGCCCCTGGACAGGGGAGGGGACTGAAGCTTTCTTT; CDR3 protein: CASSPWTGEGTEAFF
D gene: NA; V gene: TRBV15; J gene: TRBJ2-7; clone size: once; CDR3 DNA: TGTGCCACCAGCAGAGAGGAGGATACCTACGAGCAGTACTTC; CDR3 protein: CATSREEDTYEQYF
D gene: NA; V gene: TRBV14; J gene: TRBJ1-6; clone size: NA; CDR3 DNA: TGTGCCAGCAGCCAATACCCAGGGGATTGCGGTTCACCCCTCCACTTT; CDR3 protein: CASSQYPGDCGSPLHF
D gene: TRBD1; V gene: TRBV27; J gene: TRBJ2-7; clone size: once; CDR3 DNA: TGTGCCAGCAGTTCTGTTGGGACAGGGGGCTACGAGCAGTACTTC; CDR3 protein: CASSSVGTGGYEQYF
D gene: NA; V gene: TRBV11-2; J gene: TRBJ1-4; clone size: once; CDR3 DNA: TGTGCCAGCAGCTTATCCGAAAAACTGTTTTTT; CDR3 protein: CASSLSEKLFF